This T cell receptor (beta chain) was retrieved from a study of blood T cell repertoires in COVID-19. Study context: Some COVID-19 samples were acute and others convalescent; all came from the United States, Italy and Spain.

Authors' analysis steps: Scientists estimated how many nucleated cells there were by amplifying reference gene primers. Profiled with immunoSEQ multiplex PCR; TCRdb holds only in-frame clones, not every one. V, J and clone size were drawn from that table, and D and trimming were deduced from the DNA. The profile covers roughly 250,000 clones, with around 89% appearing a single time and 0.75% to 0.9% taken by the ten largest. The sequencing input was peripheral blood. The receptor was isolated from a man aged 30 to 45 with acute or convalescent COVID-19.

CDR3 amino acids: CASSLRGPGGSSGNTIYF. DNA of the CDR3: TGTGCCAGCAGCTTAAGGGGTCCGGGCGGCAGCTCTGGAAACACCATATATTTT. The chain joins TRBV7-9 to TRBJ1-3; D might be TRBD1 (5 bases). Germline lookup yields CDR1 SEHNR and CDR2 FQNEAQ (reference sequence). CDR3 length equals 18 residues. Trimming stripped 2 bases from V and 0 bases from J, with 17 bases between.